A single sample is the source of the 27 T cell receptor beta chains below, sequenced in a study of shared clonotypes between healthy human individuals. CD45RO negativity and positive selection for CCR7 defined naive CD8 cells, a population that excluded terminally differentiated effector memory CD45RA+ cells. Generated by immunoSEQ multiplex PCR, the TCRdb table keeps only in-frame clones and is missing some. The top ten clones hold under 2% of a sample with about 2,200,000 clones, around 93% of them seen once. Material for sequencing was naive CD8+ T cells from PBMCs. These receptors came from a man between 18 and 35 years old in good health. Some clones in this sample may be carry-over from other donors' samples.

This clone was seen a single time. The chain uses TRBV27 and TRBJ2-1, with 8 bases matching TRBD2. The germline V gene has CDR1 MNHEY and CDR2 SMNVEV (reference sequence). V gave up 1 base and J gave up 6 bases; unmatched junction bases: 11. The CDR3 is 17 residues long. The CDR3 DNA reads TGTGCCAGCAGTTTATGGTCCGGGACTAGGCTTCCCAATGAGCAGTTCTTC. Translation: CASSLWSGTRLPNEQFF.

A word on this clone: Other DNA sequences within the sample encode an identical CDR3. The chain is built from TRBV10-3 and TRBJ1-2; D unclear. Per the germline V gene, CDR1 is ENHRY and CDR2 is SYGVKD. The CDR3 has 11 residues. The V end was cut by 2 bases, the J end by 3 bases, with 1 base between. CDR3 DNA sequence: TGTGCCATCAGTGAGGACTATGGCTACACCTTC. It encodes CAISEDYGYTF.

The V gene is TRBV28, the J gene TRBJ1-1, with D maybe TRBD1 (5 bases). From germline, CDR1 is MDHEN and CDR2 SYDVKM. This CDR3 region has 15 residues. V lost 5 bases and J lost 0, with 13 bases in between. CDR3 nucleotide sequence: TGTGCCAGCAGTCCCGTAAAGACAGTGAACACTGAAGCTTTCTTT. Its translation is CASSPVKTVNTEAFF.

The chain's CDR3 is CASSQGPGTEAFF. In DNA, the CDR3 is TGCGCCAGCAGTCAGGGCCCGGGGACTGAAGCTTTCTTT. This sequence joins TRBV23-1 and TRBJ1-1; D unclear. TRBV23-1 counts as an open reading frame of uncertain function. This CDR3 is built from 13 residues. V gave up 3 bases and J gave up 5 bases, with 10 bases separating them.

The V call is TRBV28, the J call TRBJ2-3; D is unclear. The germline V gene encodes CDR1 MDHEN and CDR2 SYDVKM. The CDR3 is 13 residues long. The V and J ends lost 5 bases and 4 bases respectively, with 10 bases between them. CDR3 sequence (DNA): TGTGCCAGCAGTCCCGGGTCCCCAGATACGCAGTATTTT. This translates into CASSPGSPDTQYF.

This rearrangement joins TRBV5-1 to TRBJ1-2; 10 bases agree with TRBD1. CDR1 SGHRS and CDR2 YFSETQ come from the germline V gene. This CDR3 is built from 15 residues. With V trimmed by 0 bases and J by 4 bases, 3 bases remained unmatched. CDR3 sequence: CASSLGQGAVYGYTF. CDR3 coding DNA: TGCGCCAGCAGCTTGGGACAGGGGGCTGTCTATGGCTACACCTTC.

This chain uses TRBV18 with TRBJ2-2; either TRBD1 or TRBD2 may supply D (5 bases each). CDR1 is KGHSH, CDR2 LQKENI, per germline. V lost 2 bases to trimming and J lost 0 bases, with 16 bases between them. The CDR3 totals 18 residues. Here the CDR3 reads CASSPSPRASPNTGELFF. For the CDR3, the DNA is TGTGCCAGCTCACCATCGCCCAGGGCTAGCCCGAACACCGGGGAGCTGTTTTTT.

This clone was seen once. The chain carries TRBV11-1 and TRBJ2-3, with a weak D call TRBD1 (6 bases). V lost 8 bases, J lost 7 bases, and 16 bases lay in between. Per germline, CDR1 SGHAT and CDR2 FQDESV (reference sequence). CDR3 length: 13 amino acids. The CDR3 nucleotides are TGTGCCAGCGAAGTGGCAGGGGAAAATACGCAGTATTTT. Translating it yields CASEVAGENTQYF.

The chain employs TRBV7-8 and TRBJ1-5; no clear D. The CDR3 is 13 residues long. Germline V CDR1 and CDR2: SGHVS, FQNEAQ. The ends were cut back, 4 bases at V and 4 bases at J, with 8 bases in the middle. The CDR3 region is CASSSTDNQPQHF. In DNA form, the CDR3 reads TGTGCCAGCAGCTCGACGGATAATCAGCCCCAGCATTTT.

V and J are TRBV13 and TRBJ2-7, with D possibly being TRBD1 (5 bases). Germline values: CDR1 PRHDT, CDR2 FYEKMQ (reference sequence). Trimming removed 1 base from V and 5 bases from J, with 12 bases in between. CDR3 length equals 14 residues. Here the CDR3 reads CASSLVAWGDEQYF. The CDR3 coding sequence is TGTGCCAGCAGCTTAGTTGCGTGGGGCGACGAGCAGTACTTC.

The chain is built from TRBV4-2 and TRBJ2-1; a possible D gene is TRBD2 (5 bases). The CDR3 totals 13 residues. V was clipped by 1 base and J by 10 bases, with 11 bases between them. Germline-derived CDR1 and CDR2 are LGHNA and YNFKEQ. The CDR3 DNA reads TGTGCCAGCAGCCAAGGTGGCCCGGGGGAGCAGTTCTTC. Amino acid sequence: CASSQGGPGEQFF.

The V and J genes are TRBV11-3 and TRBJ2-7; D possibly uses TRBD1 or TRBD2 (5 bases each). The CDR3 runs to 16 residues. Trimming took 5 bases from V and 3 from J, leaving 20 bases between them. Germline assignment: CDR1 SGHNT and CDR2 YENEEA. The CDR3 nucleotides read TGTGCCAGCAGCCCCGAAGGGACGGCTGCGGTCTACGAGCAGTACTTC. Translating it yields CASSPEGTAAVYEQYF.

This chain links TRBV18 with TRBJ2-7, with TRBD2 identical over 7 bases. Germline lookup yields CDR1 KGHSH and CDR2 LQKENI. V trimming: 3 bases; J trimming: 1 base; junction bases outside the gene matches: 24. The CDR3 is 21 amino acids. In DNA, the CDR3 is TGTGCCAGCTCACCGCCCGGGCTCGAGCGGAGTCCCTCGGGGGGATCCTACGAGCAGTACTTC. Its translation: CASSPPGLERSPSGGSYEQYF.

The chain's CDR3 is CASSFFDRAMETEAFF. In DNA, the CDR3 is TGTGCCAGCAGCTTTTTCGACAGGGCTATGGAAACTGAAGCTTTCTTT. This chain joins TRBV11-2 and TRBJ1-1; 7 positions agree with TRBD1. V gave up 3 bases and J gave up 5 bases; unmatched junction bases: 12. CDR3 length equals 16 residues. Germline CDR1 reads SGHAT; CDR2 reads FQNNGV.

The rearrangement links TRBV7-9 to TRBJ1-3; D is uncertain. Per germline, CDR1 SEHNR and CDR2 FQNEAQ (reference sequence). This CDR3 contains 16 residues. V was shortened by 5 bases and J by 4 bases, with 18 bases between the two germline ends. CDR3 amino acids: CASSPLGVVVGNTIYF. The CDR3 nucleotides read TGTGCCAGCAGCCCGCTCGGAGTGGTAGTGGGAAACACCATATATTTT.

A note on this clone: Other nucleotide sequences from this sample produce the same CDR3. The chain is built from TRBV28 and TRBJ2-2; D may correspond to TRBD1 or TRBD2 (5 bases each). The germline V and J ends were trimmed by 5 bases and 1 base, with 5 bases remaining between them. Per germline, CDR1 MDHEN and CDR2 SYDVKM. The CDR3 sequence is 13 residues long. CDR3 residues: CASSGGNTGELFF. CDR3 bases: TGTGCCAGCAGTGGGGGGAACACCGGGGAGCTGTTTTTT.

The CDR3 DNA sequence: TGTGCCAGCAGCTTACAGGAGGGCCCGAACACTGAAGCTTTCTTT. Encoded protein: CASSLQEGPNTEAFF. This chain joins TRBV7-9 and TRBJ1-1; no reliable D call. Trimming pared 2 bases from V and 1 base from J, leaving 11 bases between. CDR3 size: 15 residues. Per germline, CDR1 SEHNR and CDR2 FQNEAQ (reference sequence).

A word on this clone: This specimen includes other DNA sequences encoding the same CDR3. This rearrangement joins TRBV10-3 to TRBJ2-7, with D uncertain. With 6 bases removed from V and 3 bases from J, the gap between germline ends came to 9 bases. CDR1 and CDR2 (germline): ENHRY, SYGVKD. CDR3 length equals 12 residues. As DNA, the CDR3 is TGTGCCATCAGGTTGGACGGCTACGAGCAGTACTTC. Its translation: CAIRLDGYEQYF.

DNA of the CDR3: TGTGCCAGCAGCACCGGGGGGGACTACGAGCAGTACTTC. Its protein product is CASSTGGDYEQYF. The genes are TRBV13 and TRBJ2-7; 8 positions match TRBD2. J lost 3 bases, V lost 5 bases, and 3 bases had no gene match. The CDR3 extends over 13 amino acids. CDR1 is PRHDT, CDR2 FYEKMQ, per germline (reference sequence).

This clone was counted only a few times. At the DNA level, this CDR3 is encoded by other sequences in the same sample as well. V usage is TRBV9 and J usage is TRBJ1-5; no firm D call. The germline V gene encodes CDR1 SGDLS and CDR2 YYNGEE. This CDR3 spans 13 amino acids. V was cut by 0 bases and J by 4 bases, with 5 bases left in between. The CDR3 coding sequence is TGTGCCAGCAGCGTAGCGGGGAATCAGCCCCAGCATTTT. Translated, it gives CASSVAGNQPQHF.

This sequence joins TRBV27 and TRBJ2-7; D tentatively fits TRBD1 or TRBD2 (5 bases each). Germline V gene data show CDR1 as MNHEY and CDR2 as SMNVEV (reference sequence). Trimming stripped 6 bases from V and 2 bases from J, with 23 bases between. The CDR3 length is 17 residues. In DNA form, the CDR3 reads TGTGCCAGCAGCTTACGCCACGGGTCAGGGAGCGCCTACGAGCAGTACTTC. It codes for CASSLRHGSGSAYEQYF.

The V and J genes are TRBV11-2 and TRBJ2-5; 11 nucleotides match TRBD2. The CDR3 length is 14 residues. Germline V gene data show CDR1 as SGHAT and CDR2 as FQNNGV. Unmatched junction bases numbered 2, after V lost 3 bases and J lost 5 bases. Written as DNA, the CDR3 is TGTGCCAGCAGCTTGCCTAGCGGGAGGGAGACCCAGTACTTC. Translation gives CASSLPSGRETQYF.

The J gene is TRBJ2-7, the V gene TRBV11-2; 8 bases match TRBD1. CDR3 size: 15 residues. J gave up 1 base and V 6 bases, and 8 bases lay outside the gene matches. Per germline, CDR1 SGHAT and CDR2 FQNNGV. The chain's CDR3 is CASSFPGQASYEQYF. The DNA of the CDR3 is TGTGCCAGCAGTTTTCCGGGACAGGCTTCCTACGAGCAGTACTTC.

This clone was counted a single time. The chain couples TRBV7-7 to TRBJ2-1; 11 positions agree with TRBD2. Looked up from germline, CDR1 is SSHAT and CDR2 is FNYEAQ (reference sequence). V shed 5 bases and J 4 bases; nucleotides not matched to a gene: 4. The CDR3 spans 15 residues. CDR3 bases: TGTGCCAGCAGCGCGACTAGCGGGGAATACAATGAGCAGTTCTTC. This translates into CASSATSGEYNEQFF.

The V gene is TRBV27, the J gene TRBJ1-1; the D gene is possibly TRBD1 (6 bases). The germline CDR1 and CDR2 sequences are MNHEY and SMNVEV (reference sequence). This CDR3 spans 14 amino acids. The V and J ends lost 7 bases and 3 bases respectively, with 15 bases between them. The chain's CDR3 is CASMALGQYTEAFF. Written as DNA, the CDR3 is TGTGCCAGCATGGCGCTTGGACAGTACACTGAAGCTTTCTTT.

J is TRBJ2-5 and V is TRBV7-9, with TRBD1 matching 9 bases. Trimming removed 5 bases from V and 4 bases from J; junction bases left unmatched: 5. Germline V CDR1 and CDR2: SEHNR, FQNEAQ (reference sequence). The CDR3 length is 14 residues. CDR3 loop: CASSGYRGRETQYF. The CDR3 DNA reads TGTGCCAGCAGCGGGTACAGGGGGCGAGAGACCCAGTACTTC.

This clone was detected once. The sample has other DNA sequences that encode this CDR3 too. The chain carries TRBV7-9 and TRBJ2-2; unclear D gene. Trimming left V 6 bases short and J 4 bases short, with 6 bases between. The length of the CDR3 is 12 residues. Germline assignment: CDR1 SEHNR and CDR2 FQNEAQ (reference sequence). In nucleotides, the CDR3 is TGTGCCAGCAGGGGTCTCACCGGGGAGCTGTTTTTT. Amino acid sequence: CASRGLTGELFF.